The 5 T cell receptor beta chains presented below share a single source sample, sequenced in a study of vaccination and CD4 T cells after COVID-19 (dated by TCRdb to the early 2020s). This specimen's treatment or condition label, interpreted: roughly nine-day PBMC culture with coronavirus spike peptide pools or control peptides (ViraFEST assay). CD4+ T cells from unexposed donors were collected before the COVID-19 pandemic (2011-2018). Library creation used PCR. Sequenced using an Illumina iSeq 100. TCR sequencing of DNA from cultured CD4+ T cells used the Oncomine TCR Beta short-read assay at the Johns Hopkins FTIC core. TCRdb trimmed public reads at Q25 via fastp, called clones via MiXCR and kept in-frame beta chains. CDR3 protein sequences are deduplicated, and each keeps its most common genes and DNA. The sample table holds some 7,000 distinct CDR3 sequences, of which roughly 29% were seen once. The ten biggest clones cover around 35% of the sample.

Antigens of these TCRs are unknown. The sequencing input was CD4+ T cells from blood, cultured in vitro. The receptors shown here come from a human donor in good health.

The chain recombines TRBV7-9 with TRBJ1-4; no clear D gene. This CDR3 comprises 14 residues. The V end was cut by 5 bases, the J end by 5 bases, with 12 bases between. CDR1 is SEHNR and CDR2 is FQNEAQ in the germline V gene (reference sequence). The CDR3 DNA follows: TGTGCCAGCAGCACAAGGACGGGGAATGAAAAACTGTTTTTT. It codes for CASSTRTGNEKLFF.

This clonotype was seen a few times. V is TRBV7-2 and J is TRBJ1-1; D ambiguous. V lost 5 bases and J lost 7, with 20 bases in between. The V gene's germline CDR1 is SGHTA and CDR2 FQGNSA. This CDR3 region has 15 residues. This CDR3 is CASSPRTVAEYEAFF. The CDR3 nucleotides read TGTGCCAGCAGCCCCCGGACGGTGGCAGAATATGAAGCTTTCTTT.

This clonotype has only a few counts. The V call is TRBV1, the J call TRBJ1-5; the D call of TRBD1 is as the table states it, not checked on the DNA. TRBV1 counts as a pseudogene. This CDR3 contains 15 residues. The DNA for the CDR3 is TGCACCAGCAGCCAACCCCGGTCCTCCAATCAGCCCCAGCATTTT. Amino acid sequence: CTSSQPRSSNQPQHF.

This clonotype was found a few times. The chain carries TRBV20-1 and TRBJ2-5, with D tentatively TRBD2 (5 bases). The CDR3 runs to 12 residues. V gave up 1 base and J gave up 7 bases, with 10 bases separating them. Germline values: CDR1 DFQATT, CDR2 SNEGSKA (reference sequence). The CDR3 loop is CSARGSRGTQYF. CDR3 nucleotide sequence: TGCAGTGCTAGAGGGTCACGGGGGACCCAGTACTTC.

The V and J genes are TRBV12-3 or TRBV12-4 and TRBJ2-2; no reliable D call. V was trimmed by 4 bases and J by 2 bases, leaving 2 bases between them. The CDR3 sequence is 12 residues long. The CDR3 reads CASSSNTGELFF. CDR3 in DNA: TGTGCCAGCAGTTCTAACACCGGGGAGCTGTTTTTT.